This T cell receptor beta chain derives from a study of CD8 T cells in ankylosing spondylitis. The sample holds a few counts of this clonotype. TCRdb recomputed calls from the 5' RACE reads with MiXCR, one row per CDR3 protein. This sample has 300,000 to 350,000 distinct CDR3 sequences, with around 21% found just once. Germline V gene data show CDR1 as LGHNA and CDR2 as YNFKEQ. With 4 bases clipped from V and 2 bases from J, the junction kept 4 bases outside the gene matches. The CDR3 has 15 amino acids. This chain joins TRBV4-2 and TRBJ1-3, with 8 positions matching TRBD1. The receptor's source is a female donor with ankylosing spondylitis or in good health (not recorded which). What was sequenced was blood, either unsorted or a sorted T cell fraction (not recorded which). Here the CDR3 DNA reads TGTGCCAGCAGCCCTTCGGACAGGGCTGGAAACACCATATATTTT. It specifies CASSPSDRAGNTIYF.